The source of this TCR beta chain is a study of T cells in Graves' hyperthyroidism and ophthalmopathy. Using RNA transcripts as the source, TCR beta CDR3 regions were amplified. HTBI primers were employed in a first-round RT-PCR of the TCR CDR3. Each CDR3 protein gets one entry after TCRdb re-called the multiplex PCR reads with MiXCR. The sample carries approximately 400,000 distinct CDR3 sequences, approximately 15% recorded once. The CDR3 totals 13 residues. Germline V gene lookup returns CDR1 SQVTM and CDR2 ANQGSEA. The sequencing input was blood. The receptor's source is a woman under 40 with Graves' hyperthyroidism. The chain is built from TRBV29-1 and TRBJ2-7; 8 bases agree with TRBD1. In DNA form, the CDR3 reads TGCAGGAAAAACGGGACAGGTCTCCACGAGCAGTACTTC. It is translated as CRKNGTGLHEQYF.